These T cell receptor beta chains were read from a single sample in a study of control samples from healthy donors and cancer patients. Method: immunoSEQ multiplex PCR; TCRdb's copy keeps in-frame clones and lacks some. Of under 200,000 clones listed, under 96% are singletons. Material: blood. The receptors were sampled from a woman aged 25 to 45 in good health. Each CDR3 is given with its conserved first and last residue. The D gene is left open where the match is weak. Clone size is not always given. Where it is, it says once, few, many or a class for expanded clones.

TGTGCCAGCAGCCCCGGGACGGCCTCATATCAGCCCCAGCATTTT	CASSPGTASYQPQHF	-	TRBV3-1/TRBV3-2	TRBJ1-5	-
TGCGCCAGCAGCCAACGGGGACGGAACCAAGAGACCCAGTACTTC	CASSQRGRNQETQYF	-	TRBV5-1	TRBJ2-5	-
TGTGCCAGTAGCGGCCAAGAGACCCAGTACTTC	CASSGQETQYF	-	TRBV6-5	TRBJ2-5	-
TGTGCCAGCCTCAGGTCAGGGAATTCACCCCTCCACTTT	CASLRSGNSPLHF	-	TRBV12-3/TRBV12-4	TRBJ1-6	-
TGCGCCAGCAGCCTAAAGGGACTGCAAGAGACCCAGTACTTC	CASSLKGLQETQYF	-	TRBV5-1	TRBJ2-5	-
TGTGCCAGCAGCCTGGGACTGAGCTACGAGCAGTACTTC	CASSLGLSYEQYF	-	TRBV12-3/TRBV12-4	TRBJ2-7	-
TGTGCCAGCAGCTTGCCCACAGGGTCACTAGCCAAAAACATTCAGTACTTC	CASSLPTGSLAKNIQYF	-	TRBV5-6	TRBJ2-4	-
TGCAGTGCTAGTTTAGGGATGGGAGAAAAACTGTTTTTT	CSASLGMGEKLFF	-	TRBV20-1	TRBJ1-4	-
TGTGCCAGCAGTTACTCGGGGACAGGGGCCGGGGAGCTGTTTTTT	CASSYSGTGAGELFF	TRBD1	TRBV6-5	TRBJ2-2	-
TGTGCTAGTGCCCCGGGACAGGGGGCCAATGAGCAGTTCTTC	CASAPGQGANEQFF	TRBD1	TRBV12-5	TRBJ2-1	-
TGCGCCAGCAGCCAAGATACTAGCGTAGCCGGGGAGCTGTTTTTT	CASSQDTSVAGELFF	TRBD2	TRBV4-1	TRBJ2-2	-
TGCGCCAGCAGACAGGACGGTATCACCTACGAGCAGTACTTC	CASRQDGITYEQYF	-	TRBV5-1	TRBJ2-7	-
TGTGCCAGCAGCTCCCAGGGCGGCAATCAGCCCCAGCATTTT	CASSSQGGNQPQHF	-	TRBV7-9	TRBJ1-5	-
TGTGCCAGCAGCTTAATCCGGGAGGGCCGCGAGCAGTACTTC	CASSLIREGREQYF	TRBD2	TRBV11-1	TRBJ2-7	-
TGTGCCACCCGCGGAAGGGATAATGAGCAGTTCTTC	CATRGRDNEQFF	-	TRBV24-1	TRBJ2-1	-
TGTGCCAGCAGCTTTGTAGCTGGCATTCAGTACTTC	CASSFVAGIQYF	-	TRBV7-8	TRBJ2-4	once
TGTGCCAGTAGTGGGGGGGGCTCCTACAATGAGCAGTTCTTC	CASSGGGSYNEQFF	TRBD2	TRBV19	TRBJ2-1	-
TGTGCCACCAGTGATACCCAGGGTGTTGAGCAGTTCTTC	CATSDTQGVEQFF	-	TRBV24-1	TRBJ2-1	-
TGTGCCAGCAGCGTAGATTTACAGAAGAACACTGAAGCTTTCTTT	CASSVDLQKNTEAFF	-	TRBV9	TRBJ1-1	-
TGTGCCAGCAGTGAGTTTAGCGGGGCGAACAATGAGCAGTTCTTC	CASSEFSGANNEQFF	TRBD2	TRBV2	TRBJ2-1	-
TGTGCCAGCGTGTCTCAATTGGGGGAGACCCAGTACTTC	CASVSQLGETQYF	-	TRBV12-3/TRBV12-4	TRBJ2-5	-
TGTGCCAGTAGCTGGACTAGCGGGGGGTTGGAGACCCAGTACTTC	CASSWTSGGLETQYF	TRBD2	TRBV19	TRBJ2-5	-
TGTGCCAGCAGCTTTAGCGGGAGGGCCTACAATGAGCAGTTCTTC	CASSFSGRAYNEQFF	TRBD2	TRBV2	TRBJ2-1	-
TGTGCCAGTAGTATGCCGGGACTAGCGGGTTCGAATGAGCAGTTCTTC	CASSMPGLAGSNEQFF	TRBD2	TRBV19	TRBJ2-1	-
TGTGCCAGCAGTTACTTGGCTAGCGGGAGTGCCTACGAGCAGTACTTC	CASSYLASGSAYEQYF	TRBD2	TRBV6-6	TRBJ2-7	-
TGCGCCAGCCCCGGGGACACGCCAAACATTCAGTACTTC	CASPGDTPNIQYF	-	TRBV5-1	TRBJ2-4	-
TGTGCCTGGAGTGTACTGGCGGGGGTCACAGATACGCAGTATTTT	CAWSVLAGVTDTQYF	TRBD2	TRBV30	TRBJ2-3	-
TGTGCCAGAGGGGAGACGGGGCAAGCTAACTATGGCTACACCTTC	CARGETGQANYGYTF	-	TRBV2	TRBJ1-2	-
TGTGCCAGCAGGCGGACTGGGAACACTGAAGCTTTCTTT	CASRRTGNTEAFF	-	TRBV6-5	TRBJ1-1	-
TGTGCCAGCTCACCACCGGGGGAGAACACTGAAGCTTTCTTT	CASSPPGENTEAFF	-	TRBV18	TRBJ1-1	-
TGTGCCAGCAATTCGGAGGGGCATCACTATGGCTACACCTTC	CASNSEGHHYGYTF	-	TRBV2	TRBJ1-2	-
TGTGCCAGCAGCTTGGTAGTAGGGGCAGGCGCTGAAGCTTTCTTT	CASSLVVGAGAEAFF	-	TRBV5-4	TRBJ1-1	-
TGTGCCAGCAGCCAAGACGGGGGCACAGGGGAGGGAGGGACCACTGAAGCTTTCTTT	CASSQDGGTGEGGTTEAFF	TRBD1	TRBV3-1/TRBV3-2	TRBJ1-1	-
TGTGCCTGCTTACAGTCCTATAATTCACCCCTCCACTTT	CACLQSYNSPLHF	-	TRBV30	TRBJ1-6	-
TGTGCCAGCAGCGTCCAGGATACGCAGTATTTT	CASSVQDTQYF	-	TRBV12-3/TRBV12-4	TRBJ2-3	-
TGTGCCAGCTCACCCCTAGCGGGGGGGTTTTACTACGAGCAGTACTTC	CASSPLAGGFYYEQYF	TRBD2	TRBV18	TRBJ2-7	-
TGTGCCAGCAGTTACTCGAATTCGCAGGAAGCTTTCTTT	CASSYSNSQEAFF	-	TRBV6-5	TRBJ1-1	-
TGTGTCACGGCGGGACAGAACACCGGGGAGCTGTTTTTT	CVTAGQNTGELFF	-	TRBV24-1	TRBJ2-2	-
TGTGCCAGCAGTCAGGGTTTCAGGAATGAGCAGTTCTTC	CASSQGFRNEQFF	-	TRBV2	TRBJ2-1	-
TGTGCCAGCAGCTTGGGTGGATGGGGCCCTGGGAGGGACACTGAAGCTTTCTTT	CASSLGGWGPGRDTEAFF	-	TRBV5-4	TRBJ1-1	-
TGCAGTGCTAGCAGAAGCGAAGCTTTCTTT	CSASRSEAFF	-	TRBV20-1	TRBJ1-1	-
TGCGCCAGCAGTCCGACTGGGGGGAAAGGAAACACCATATATTTT	CASSPTGGKGNTIYF	-	TRBV5-1	TRBJ1-3	once